The clone carrying this TCR beta chain was observed many times. Its specificity is unknown. The sample comes from a study of T cells in Graves' hyperthyroidism and ophthalmopathy. Study-level information: Peripheral blood was collected at initial diagnosis, before any treatment.

The source material, RNA transcripts, was used to amplify TCR beta CDR3 regions. The study used the HTBI primer set for a first-round RT-PCR of the TCR CDR3. MiXCR, run by TCRdb on the multiplex PCR reads, gives a single entry per CDR3 protein. This sample has about 360,000 distinct CDR3 sequences, with around 14% found just once. Study-level results: Separation of ophthalmopathy from stable hyperthyroidism was achieved by a 13 V-J model.

There are 15 residues in the CDR3. V gave up 3 bases and J gave up 3 bases, with 13 bases separating them. In germline, CDR1 is SGHAT, CDR2 FQNNGV. Among the patients, aged 18 to 65, hyperthyroidism was newly diagnosed and had lasted under 2 months. Using about 10 ml of fresh peripheral blood, PBMCs were prepared. Sequences were obtained from blood. The origin of this receptor is a woman under 30 with Graves' hyperthyroidism. This chain connects TRBV11-2 to TRBJ2-3, with D tentatively TRBD2 (6 bases). The CDR3 DNA is TGTGCCAGCAGCTTTGTGGGGGGTCAGACAGATACGCAGTATTTT. Encoded protein: CASSFVGGQTDTQYF.